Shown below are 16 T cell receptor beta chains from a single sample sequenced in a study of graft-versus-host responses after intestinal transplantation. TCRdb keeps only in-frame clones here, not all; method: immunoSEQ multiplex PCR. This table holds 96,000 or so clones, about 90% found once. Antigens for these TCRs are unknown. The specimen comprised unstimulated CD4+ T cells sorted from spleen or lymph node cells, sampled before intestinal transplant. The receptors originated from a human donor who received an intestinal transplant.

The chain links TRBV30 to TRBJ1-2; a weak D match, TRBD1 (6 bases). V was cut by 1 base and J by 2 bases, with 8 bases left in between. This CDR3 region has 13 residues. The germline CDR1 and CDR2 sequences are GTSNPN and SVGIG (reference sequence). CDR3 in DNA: TGTGCCTGGAGTGATCAGGGGAACTATGGCTACACCTTC. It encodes CAWSDQGNYGYTF.

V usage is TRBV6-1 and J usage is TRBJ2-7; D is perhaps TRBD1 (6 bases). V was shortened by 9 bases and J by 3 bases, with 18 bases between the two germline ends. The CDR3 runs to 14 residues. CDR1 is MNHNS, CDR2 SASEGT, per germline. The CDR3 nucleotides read TGTGCCAGACCGGGACACAGGATGGACTACGAGCAGTACTTC. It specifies CARPGHRMDYEQYF.

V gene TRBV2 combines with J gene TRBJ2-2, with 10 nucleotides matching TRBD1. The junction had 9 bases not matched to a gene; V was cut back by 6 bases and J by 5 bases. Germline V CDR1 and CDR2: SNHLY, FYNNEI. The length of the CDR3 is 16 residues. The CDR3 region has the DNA TGTGCCAGCAGGACGGGACAGGGGTGGAGGACCGGGGAGCTGTTTTTT. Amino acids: CASRTGQGWRTGELFF.

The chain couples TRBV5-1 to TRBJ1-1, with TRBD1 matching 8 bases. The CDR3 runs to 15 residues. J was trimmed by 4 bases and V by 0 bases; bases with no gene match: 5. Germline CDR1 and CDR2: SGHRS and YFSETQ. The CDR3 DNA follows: TGCGCCAGCAGCTTGGGGGCTACAGGGGGCACTGAAGCTTTCTTT. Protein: CASSLGATGGTEAFF.

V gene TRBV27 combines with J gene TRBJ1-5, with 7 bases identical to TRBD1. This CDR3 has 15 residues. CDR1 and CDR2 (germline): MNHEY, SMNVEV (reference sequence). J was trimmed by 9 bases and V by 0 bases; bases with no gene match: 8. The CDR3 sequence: CASSLSGTVSSPQHF. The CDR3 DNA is TGTGCCAGCAGTTTATCCGGGACAGTCTCATCGCCCCAGCATTTT.

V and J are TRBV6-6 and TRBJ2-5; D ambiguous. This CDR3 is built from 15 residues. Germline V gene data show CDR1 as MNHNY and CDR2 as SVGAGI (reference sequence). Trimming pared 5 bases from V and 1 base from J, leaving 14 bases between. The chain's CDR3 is CASSATRVSQETQYF. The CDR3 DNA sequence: TGTGCCAGCAGTGCCACTCGGGTTTCCCAAGAGACCCAGTACTTC.

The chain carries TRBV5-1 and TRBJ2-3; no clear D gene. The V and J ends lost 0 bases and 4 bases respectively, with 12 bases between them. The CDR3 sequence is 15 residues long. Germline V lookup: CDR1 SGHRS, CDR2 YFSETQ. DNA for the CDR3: TGCGCCAGCAGCTTGGATTCTGCGCGTTCAGATACGCAGTATTTT. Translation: CASSLDSARSDTQYF.

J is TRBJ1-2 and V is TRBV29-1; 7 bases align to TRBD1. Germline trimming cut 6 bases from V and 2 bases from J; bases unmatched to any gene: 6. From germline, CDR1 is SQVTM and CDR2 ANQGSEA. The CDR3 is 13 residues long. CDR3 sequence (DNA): TGCAGCGTGGGGGACAGCCCGAACTATGGCTACACCTTC. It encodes CSVGDSPNYGYTF.

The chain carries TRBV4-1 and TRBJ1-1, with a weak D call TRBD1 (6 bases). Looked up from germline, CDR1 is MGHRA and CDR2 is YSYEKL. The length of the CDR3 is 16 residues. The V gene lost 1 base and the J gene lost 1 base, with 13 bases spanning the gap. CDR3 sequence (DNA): TGCGCCAGCAGCCAAGGGCGGAGGGGGGGGAACACTGAAGCTTTCTTT. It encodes CASSQGRRGGNTEAFF.

In DNA form, the CDR3 reads TGTGCCAGCAGCGGCCGTGACGTTCGGGGGGCCCAGCATTTT. Translating it yields CASSGRDVRGAQHF. The rearrangement links TRBV6-1 to TRBJ1-5, with D tentatively TRBD1 (5 bases). Trimming shortened V by 6 bases and J by 11 bases, and 20 bases separated the two germline ends. The CDR3 consists of 14 residues. Per germline, CDR1 MNHNS and CDR2 SASEGT.

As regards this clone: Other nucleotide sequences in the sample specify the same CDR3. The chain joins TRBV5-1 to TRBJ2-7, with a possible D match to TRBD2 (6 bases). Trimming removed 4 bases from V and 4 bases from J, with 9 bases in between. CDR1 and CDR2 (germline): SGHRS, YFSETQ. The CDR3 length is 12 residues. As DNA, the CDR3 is TGCGCCAGCAGCCTGAGCGGGTACGAGCAGTACTTC. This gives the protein CASSLSGYEQYF.

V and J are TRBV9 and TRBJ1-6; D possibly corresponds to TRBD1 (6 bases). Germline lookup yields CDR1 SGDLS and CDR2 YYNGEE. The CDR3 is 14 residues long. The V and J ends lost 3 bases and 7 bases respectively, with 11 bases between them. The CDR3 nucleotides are TGTGCCAGCAGCGCCTCGGACAGCAATTCACCCCTCCACTTT. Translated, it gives CASSASDSNSPLHF.

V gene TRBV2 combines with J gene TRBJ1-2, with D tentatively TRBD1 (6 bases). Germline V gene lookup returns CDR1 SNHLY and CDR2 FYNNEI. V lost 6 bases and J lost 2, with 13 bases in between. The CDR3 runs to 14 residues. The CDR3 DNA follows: TGTGCCAGCAGCTTTGACAGGCTAAACTATGGCTACACCTTC. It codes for CASSFDRLNYGYTF.

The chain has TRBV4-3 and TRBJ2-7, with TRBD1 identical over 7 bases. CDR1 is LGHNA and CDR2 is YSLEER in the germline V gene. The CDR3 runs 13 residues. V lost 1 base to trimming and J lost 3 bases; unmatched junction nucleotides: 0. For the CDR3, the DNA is TGCGCCAGCAGCCAAGGGACAGGCTACGAGCAGTACTTC. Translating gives CASSQGTGYEQYF.

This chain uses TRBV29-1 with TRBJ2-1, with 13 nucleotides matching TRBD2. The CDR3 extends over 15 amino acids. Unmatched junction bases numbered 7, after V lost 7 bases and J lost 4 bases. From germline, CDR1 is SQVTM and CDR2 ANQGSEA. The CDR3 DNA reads TGCAGCGCACTACTAGCGGGGGGGCGATACAATGAGCAGTTCTTC. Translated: CSALLAGGRYNEQFF.

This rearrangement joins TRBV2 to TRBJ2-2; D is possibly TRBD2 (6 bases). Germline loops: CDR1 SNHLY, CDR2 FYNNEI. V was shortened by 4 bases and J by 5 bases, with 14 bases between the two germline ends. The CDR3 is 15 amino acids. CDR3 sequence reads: CASSVDYLGTGELFF. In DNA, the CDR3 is TGTGCCAGCAGTGTGGACTACTTAGGGACCGGGGAGCTGTTTTTT.